The entry below describes one TCR beta chain. What it binds is not known. Trimming took off 3 bases at V and 0 bases at J, with 11 bases between the two ends. The CDR3 is 16 residues long. CDR1 is SGHVS and CDR2 is FQNEAQ in the germline V gene. TCRdb keeps only in-frame clones here, not all; method: immunoSEQ multiplex PCR. The table records hundreds of thousands of clones, 87% of them present only once. Treatment defined: some 19 received Ad26.COV2.S at low or high dose, single or two shots; roughly 5 received placebo; per-sample allocation not given. The samples were gathered on day 63 after the first injection of vaccine or placebo. The donor was a Boston adult aged 18-55 years. This sample is drawn from a study of Ad26.COV2.S vaccination and SARS-CoV-2 variants. Study at large: Once or twice, 56 days apart, Ad26.COV2.S was delivered intramuscularly.

General study points: Higher spike-specific TCR breadth was found in vaccine recipients than in placebo recipients.

This chain links TRBV7-8 with TRBJ1-4; D is unresolved. The starting material was peripheral blood, obtained in a trial of Ad26.COV2.S vaccine versus placebo. This TCR came from a person between 18 and 65 years old who received the Ad26.COV2.S COVID-19 vaccine or a placebo. The CDR3 protein is CASSFRALSTNEKLFF. CDR3 coding DNA: TGTGCCAGCAGCTTTAGGGCACTTTCAACTAATGAAAAACTGTTTTTT.